This T cell receptor beta chain was sequenced for a study of T cells after somatic rescue of genetic block. V shed 6 bases and J 8 bases; nucleotides not matched to a gene: 10. The CDR3 contains 14 residues. Germline-derived CDR1 and CDR2 are MDHEN and SYDVKM. Profiling relied on immunoSEQ multiplex PCR, and the TCRdb table lists in-frame clones only, not all of them. Of tens of thousands of clones in the sample, 90% were seen once. This clonotype originated in a woman between 18 and 29 years old. V usage is TRBV28 and J usage is TRBJ2-1; TRBD1 agrees at 7 bases. The sequencing sample was made of peripheral blood mononuclear cells (PBMCs). CDR3 sequence (DNA): TGTGCCAGCAGGCCGGGGACAGACGTGCATGAGCAGTTCTTC. Encoded protein: CASRPGTDVHEQFF.